This TCR beta chain was observed in a study of shared clonotypes between healthy human individuals. Study results and caveats: Between a handful of donors, naive CD4 clonotypes were shared at a level of around 4.8%.

Using immunoSEQ multiplex PCR, the repertoire was profiled, and TCRdb retains in-frame clones only, with some absent. The repertoire includes about 2.3 million clones, approximately 93% of them detected once, and under 0.45% sits in the top ten. Notes on this clone: Its matching antigen is unknown.

The CDR3 runs 13 residues. Trimming took off 3 bases at V and 6 bases at J, with 11 bases between the two ends. Germline-derived CDR1 and CDR2 are LGHNT and FRNRAP. V gene TRBV12-5 combines with J gene TRBJ1-1; a weak D match, TRBD1 (6 bases). The source material was naive CD4+ T cells from PBMCs. The subset was: CD45RA+ positively selected. The sequence was collected from a man aged 18 to 30 in good health. Some clones in this sample may be carry-over from other donors' samples. The CDR3 here is CASGLSGGPEAFF. CDR3 bases: TGTGCTAGTGGTTTATCGGGGGGCCCTGAAGCTTTCTTT.